Here is one T cell receptor beta chain with its context. Its matching antigen is unknown. This sample is part of a study of immune evolution from preneoplasia to lung adenocarcinoma. Whole-study results and caveats: Top clone share appeared to fall from AAH through AIS, MIA, adenocarcinoma.

Trimming took off 1 base at V and 4 bases at J, with 16 bases between the two ends. Germline loops: CDR1 SGDLS, CDR2 YYNGEE. The CDR3 sequence is 16 residues long. Assay: immunoSEQ multiplex PCR; the TCRdb copy retains only in-frame clones and omits some. The sample shows roughly 9,400 clones, about 88% of them seen only once. The source is a person between 65 and 79 years old with invasive lung adenocarcinoma. Some clones in this sample may be carry-over from other donors' samples. Sequences were obtained from FFPE invasive lung adenocarcinoma tissue. The chain links TRBV9 to TRBJ2-3; D call uncertain. In DNA form, the CDR3 reads TGTGCCAGCAGCGTACTTGGGTTACAGTGGTCAGATACGCAGTATTTT. It encodes CASSVLGLQWSDTQYF.